This record looks at one T cell receptor (beta chain) sequence and its context. The sample comes from a study of OX40 agonist ivuxolimab in advanced cancers. The CDR3 extends over 17 amino acids. Germline-derived CDR1 and CDR2 are LGHNA and YSLEER. V lost 0 bases, J lost 7 bases, and 12 bases stayed unmatched. Only in-frame clones appear in the TCRdb table, and some are missing; sequencing was by immunoSEQ multiplex PCR. The sample has more than 75,000 clones; 80% to 90% are singletons. The clonotype was recovered from an adult with an advanced solid tumor such as melanoma, head and neck, liver or kidney cancer. The V gene is TRBV4-3, the J gene TRBJ2-1, with 7 bases that match TRBD1. The specimen comprised CD4+ or CD8+ T cells sorted from blood, sampled in a trial of the OX40 agonist ivuxolimab. CDR3 coding DNA: TGCGCCAGCAGCCAAGAGGGCAGTTGGACAGGTAATAATGAGCAGTTCTTC. It is translated as CASSQEGSWTGNNEQFF.